This T cell receptor beta chain was profiled in a study of patients and donors after allogeneic stem cell transplantation. TCRdb re-derived calls from the RT-PCR reads in MiXCR, one entry per CDR3 protein. The sample holds 400,000 to 500,000 distinct CDR3 sequences, 16% seen once. V shed 6 bases and J shed 4 bases, with 8 bases lying between them. The CDR3 consists of 12 residues. Source material: blood, either unsorted or a sorted T cell fraction (not recorded which). This chain uses TRBV12-3 or TRBV12-4 with TRBJ2-3; D ambiguous. The sequence derives from a human donor who was either an allogeneic HSCT recipient or a stem cell or donor lymphocyte infusion donor (not recorded which). It is not recorded whose cells these are; they may come from a transplant donor. CDR3: CASSRTPDTQYF. The CDR3 nucleotides are TGTGCCAGCAGCCGGACCCCAGATACGCAGTATTTT.